The 30 T cell receptor beta chains given below trace back to one sample, sequenced in a study of T cell responses to AZD1222 COVID-19 vaccine. The repertoire was sequenced with immunoSEQ multiplex PCR; TCRdb's copy has only in-frame clones and lacks some. The table records under 150,000 clones, more than 75% of them present only once. The sample in question was peripheral blood, obtained on day 0 of MenACWY control vaccination. The receptors were sampled from an adult in good health.

The gene calls are TRBV13 and TRBJ2-1; D could derive from TRBD1 or TRBD2 (6 bases each). Germline CDR1 PRHDT, CDR2 FYEKMQ (reference sequence). The CDR3 totals 14 residues. Trimming removed 5 bases from V and 7 bases from J, with 15 bases in between. In nucleotides, the CDR3 is TGTGCCAGCAGCCATGACAGGAGGGGTAATGAGCAGTTCTTC. It yields the protein CASSHDRRGNEQFF.

The chain has TRBV10-2 and TRBJ2-3; 9 bases line up with TRBD2. Germline CDR1 and CDR2: WSHSY and SAAADI. Losses at the gene ends were 6 bases for V and 6 bases for J; bases not matched to a gene: 10. The CDR3 length is 15 residues. In DNA, the CDR3 is TGCGCCAGCAGATTGGGGCGGGGGGGCCCGGATACGCAGTATTTT. This translates into CASRLGRGGPDTQYF.

The V gene is TRBV15, the J gene TRBJ1-5; a weak D match, TRBD1 (6 bases). Per the germline V gene, CDR1 is LNHNV and CDR2 is YYDKDF (reference sequence). V shed 0 bases and J shed 8 bases, with 17 bases lying between them. CDR3 length: 16 residues. The CDR3 region is CATSRDGSGGGEPQHF. The CDR3 bases are TGTGCCACCAGCAGAGATGGGTCGGGGGGCGGAGAGCCCCAGCATTTT.

This rearrangement joins TRBV3-1 (or the pseudogene TRBV3-2) to TRBJ2-1; 9 bases line up with TRBD2. Germline trimming cut 4 bases from V and 6 bases from J; bases unmatched to any gene: 1. CDR1 is LGHDT and CDR2 is YNNKEL in the germline V gene (reference sequence). This CDR3 contains 13 residues. CDR3 loop: CASSRGLANEQFF. CDR3 sequence (DNA): TGTGCCAGCAGCCGGGGACTAGCCAATGAGCAGTTCTTC.

This chain uses TRBV10-3 with TRBJ2-2; 9 nucleotides align to TRBD1. The CDR3 extends over 13 amino acids. Germline CDR1 ENHRY, CDR2 SYGVKD. Trimming removed 11 bases from V and 7 bases from J; junction bases left unmatched: 8. The CDR3 DNA follows: TGTGCCTCCGGGACAGGGTCCGGCGGGGAGCTGTTTTTT. Translating gives CASGTGSGGELFF.

The chain has TRBV6-6 and TRBJ1-6; no clear D. The CDR3 runs to 15 residues. Germline V gene data show CDR1 as MNHNY and CDR2 as SVGAGI (reference sequence). Trimming took 7 bases from V and 8 from J, leaving 18 bases between them. CDR3 protein: CASTITQVVDSPLHF. CDR3 in DNA: TGTGCCAGCACAATCACGCAGGTGGTGGATTCACCCCTCCACTTT.

This chain connects TRBV5-8 to TRBJ2-3, with D possibly being TRBD2 (6 bases). The CDR3 is 14 amino acids. The V end lost 2 bases, the J end lost 4 bases, and 11 bases lay between the germline ends. CDR1 and CDR2 (germline): SGHTS, YDEGEE. The CDR3 protein is CASSFGGGADTQYF. CDR3 nucleotide sequence: TGTGCCAGCAGCTTCGGGGGTGGGGCAGATACGCAGTATTTT.

This chain joins TRBV7-8 and TRBJ2-3, with no clear D. Trimming removed 0 bases from V and 0 bases from J, with 10 bases in between. The CDR3 sequence is 16 residues long. Looked up from germline, CDR1 is SGHVS and CDR2 is FQNEAQ. CDR3 sequence: CASSLAYRTSTDTQYF. For the CDR3, the DNA is TGTGCCAGCAGCTTAGCTTATAGAACTAGCACAGATACGCAGTATTTT.

V and J are TRBV9 and TRBJ2-5; D not resolved. CDR3 length: 9 amino acids. Trimming left V 9 bases short and J 5 bases short, with 5 bases between. Looked up from germline, CDR1 is SGDLS and CDR2 is YYNGEE. The CDR3 DNA is TGTGCCAATCGTGAGACCCAGTACTTC. Its translation: CANRETQYF.

This CDR3 reads CASNPSGGVNEQFF. In DNA form, the CDR3 reads TGTGCCAGCAATCCTAGCGGGGGGGTCAATGAGCAGTTCTTC. The gene calls are TRBV9 and TRBJ2-1, with 12 bases identical to TRBD2. This CDR3 comprises 14 residues. The germline gives CDR1 SGDLS, CDR2 YYNGEE. V shed 6 bases, J shed 6 bases, and the junction held 4 bases outside the gene matches.

The genes are TRBV6-5 and TRBJ1-5, with no clear D. Trimming took 0 bases from V and 2 from J, leaving 5 bases between them. CDR3 length: 14 amino acids. Germline assignment: CDR1 MNHEY and CDR2 SVGAGI. The CDR3 DNA reads TGTGCCAGCAGTTACTCGAACGGCAATCAGCCCCAGCATTTT. It is translated as CASSYSNGNQPQHF.

This clone was seen more than once but under ten times. V usage is TRBV19 and J usage is TRBJ2-1, with TRBD1 matching over 9 bases. Germline loops: CDR1 LNHDA, CDR2 SQIVND (reference sequence). The CDR3 spans 16 residues. V shed 1 base and J 7 bases; nucleotides not matched to a gene: 8. CDR3 coding DNA: TGTGCCAGTAGTATAGCTAAGACAGGGGGTAGAAATGAGCAGTTCTTC. Residues: CASSIAKTGGRNEQFF.

This clone is a singleton in its sample. This chain links TRBV5-6 with TRBJ1-6; D gene ambiguous. V was trimmed by 2 bases and J by 4 bases, leaving 10 bases between them. The CDR3 has 15 amino acids. Germline V gene data show CDR1 as SGHDT and CDR2 as YYEEEE. CDR3 sequence (DNA): TGTGCCAGCAGCTTACGAGGTGTTTATAATTCACCCCTCCACTTT. This encodes CASSLRGVYNSPLHF.

The CDR3 coding sequence is TGTGCCACCAGCCAGGGGACCTTCAATCAGCCCCAGCATTTT. Protein sequence: CATSQGTFNQPQHF. This sequence joins TRBV24-1 and TRBJ1-5; possible D gene TRBD1, 6 bases. Between the trimmed V and J ends, which lost 7 bases and 3 bases, there was a span of 12 bases. Germline-derived CDR1 and CDR2 are KGHDR and SFDVKD. This CDR3 comprises 14 residues.

The table lists this clone with a few counts. The chain carries TRBV10-1 and TRBJ2-7; D not resolved. Trimming cost V 4 bases and J 5 bases, with 12 bases left between them. This CDR3 region has 13 residues. Per germline, CDR1 WNHNN and CDR2 SYGVQD (reference sequence). The CDR3 sequence is CASSVQSGHEQYF. The CDR3 DNA reads TGCGCCAGCAGTGTACAAAGTGGCCACGAGCAGTACTTC.

J is TRBJ2-7 and V is TRBV12-3 or TRBV12-4, with TRBD1 identical over 7 bases. V trimming: 5 bases; J trimming: 7 bases; junction bases outside the gene matches: 8. CDR3 size: 13 residues. The CDR3 nucleotides read TGTGCCAGCAGTCCGCCAGGGGGTCAGGAGCAGTACGTC. It yields the protein CASSPPGGQEQYV.

This chain connects TRBV5-6 to TRBJ1-4; maybe TRBD1 (5 bases). The germline gives CDR1 SGHDT, CDR2 YYEEEE. Trimming pared 3 bases from V and 4 bases from J, leaving 16 bases between. This CDR3 contains 16 residues. The CDR3 nucleotides read TGTGCCAGCAGCTCCAAACCGGGGCGAGATAATGAAAAACTGTTTTTT. Translating it yields CASSSKPGRDNEKLFF.

The V call is TRBV5-4, the J call TRBJ2-7; 7 nucleotides agree with TRBD1. This CDR3 contains 14 residues. V lost 4 bases to trimming and J lost 2 bases; unmatched junction nucleotides: 6. Germline V CDR1 and CDR2: SGHNT, YYREEE (reference sequence). CDR3 sequence reads: CASSNRGSTYEQYV. In DNA form, the CDR3 reads TGTGCCAGCAGCAACAGGGGCTCCACCTACGAGCAGTACGTC.

The chain uses TRBV27 and TRBJ2-2, with 7 bases identical to TRBD1. CDR3 length equals 19 residues. CDR1 MNHEY and CDR2 SMNVEV come from the germline V gene (reference sequence). With V trimmed by 5 bases and J by 7 bases, 22 bases remained unmatched. The CDR3 here is CASSPPPKDRATHVGELFF. CDR3 nucleotides: TGTGCCAGCAGTCCACCCCCTAAAGACAGGGCTACGCACGTCGGGGAGCTGTTTTTT.

This clone has only a few counts. This chain uses TRBV6-5 with TRBJ1-3; TRBD1 might be the D (6 bases). V was trimmed by 8 bases and J by 0 bases, leaving 14 bases between them. The CDR3 consists of 15 residues. Germline V gene data show CDR1 as MNHEY and CDR2 as SVGAGI. CDR3 residues: CASGGLRSSGNTIYF. The CDR3 DNA reads as TGTGCCAGCGGGGGGCTTCGAAGCTCTGGAAACACCATATATTTT.

The V and J genes are TRBV28 and TRBJ1-6, with 7 bases fitting TRBD1. J gave up 8 bases and V 2 bases, and 6 bases lay outside the gene matches. The CDR3 is made up of 15 amino acids. Germline lookup yields CDR1 MDHEN and CDR2 SYDVKM. The CDR3 protein is CASSLQGQTYSPLHF. In DNA, the CDR3 is TGTGCCAGCAGTTTACAGGGACAGACCTATTCACCCCTCCACTTT.

The chain couples TRBV29-1 to TRBJ2-5; the D is unclear. V was shortened by 7 bases and J by 0 bases, with 9 bases between the two germline ends. The CDR3 contains 12 residues. Germline loops: CDR1 SQVTM, CDR2 ANQGSEA. The CDR3 reads CSAKLYQETQYF. For the CDR3, the DNA is TGCAGCGCCAAGCTGTACCAAGAGACCCAGTACTTC.

The chain's CDR3 is CASSMRLAAFRGGSQYF. Written as DNA, the CDR3 is TGTGCCAGCAGCATGCGACTAGCGGCCTTTAGGGGAGGGTCCCAGTACTTC. The V call is TRBV21-1, the J call TRBJ2-5; the D call of TRBD2 is as the table states it, not checked on the DNA. TRBV21-1 is termed a pseudogene. The CDR3 contains 17 residues.

The genes are TRBV18 and TRBJ2-2, with 8 bases fitting TRBD2. The junction had 2 bases not matched to a gene; V was cut back by 2 bases and J by 0 bases. Germline V gives CDR1 KGHSH, CDR2 LQKENI. The CDR3 is 16 residues long. The CDR3 reads CASSPKAGANTGELFF. In DNA form, the CDR3 reads TGTGCCAGCTCACCAAAAGCGGGGGCGAACACCGGGGAGCTGTTTTTT.

This clone was counted a single time. This same CDR3 is encoded by further DNA sequences in the sample. The chain recombines TRBV5-1 with TRBJ1-1; tentative D call: TRBD1 (5 bases). This CDR3 is built from 14 residues. Trimming removed 6 bases at V and 1 base at J, with 13 bases between. CDR1 and CDR2 from the germline V gene are SGHRS and YFSETQ. CDR3 in amino acids: CASTRDRGNTEAFF. In nucleotides, the CDR3 is TGCGCCAGCACCCGGGACCGCGGGAACACTGAAGCTTTCTTT.

V gene TRBV15 combines with J gene TRBJ1-2; TRBD1 aligns across 8 bases. The germline V gene has CDR1 LNHNV and CDR2 YYDKDF (reference sequence). The CDR3 contains 14 residues. Trimming cost V 4 bases and J 7 bases; bases outside gene matches: 8. Written as DNA, the CDR3 is TGTGCCACCAGCATCCGGACAGGGCGGAGTGGCTACACCTTC. This translates into CATSIRTGRSGYTF.

This rearrangement joins TRBV19 to TRBJ1-3, with a weak D call TRBD1 (6 bases). Germline V gives CDR1 LNHDA, CDR2 SQIVND (reference sequence). V shed 6 bases and J shed 0 bases, with 12 bases lying between them. The CDR3 covers 15 residues. The CDR3 region is CASRSRQDSGNTIYF. CDR3 in DNA: TGTGCCAGTAGAAGCCGACAGGACTCTGGAAACACCATATATTTT.

This sequence joins TRBV12-5 and TRBJ2-5; 10 bases are a match to TRBD2. The CDR3 spans 13 residues. Unmatched junction bases numbered 0, after V lost 3 bases and J lost 5 bases. CDR1 is LGHNT and CDR2 is FRNRAP in the germline V gene. CDR3 sequence: CASGLAGGETQYF. Here the CDR3 DNA reads TGTGCTAGTGGTTTAGCGGGGGGGGAGACCCAGTACTTC. Filled out from reference TRBV12-5 and TRBJ2-5, the complete variable domain reads DARVTQTPRHKVTEMGQEVTMRCQPILGHNTVFWYRQTMMQGLELLAYFRNRAPLDDSGMPKDRFSAEMPDATLATLKIQPSEPRDSAVYFCASGLAGGETQYFGPGTRLLVL.

This chain links TRBV19 with TRBJ2-1; no clear D gene. The CDR3 has 15 amino acids. The germline V gene encodes CDR1 LNHDA and CDR2 SQIVND (reference sequence). V shed 4 bases and J shed 0 bases, with 10 bases lying between them. In nucleotides, the CDR3 is TGTGCCAGTAGTAGTTCCCAAAGCTCCTACAATGAGCAGTTCTTC. Protein sequence: CASSSSQSSYNEQFF.

V is TRBV5-1 and J is TRBJ1-2; tentative D call: TRBD1 (6 bases). The CDR3 totals 12 residues. The germline V gene encodes CDR1 SGHRS and CDR2 YFSETQ. The V and J ends lost 4 bases and 5 bases respectively, with 9 bases between them. The CDR3 DNA sequence: TGCGCCAGCAGCGATCAGGGGTATGGCTACACCTTC. It encodes CASSDQGYGYTF.